This paragraph reports one T cell receptor (beta chain). The data were obtained in a study of control samples from healthy donors and cancer patients. The data were produced by immunoSEQ multiplex PCR, yet TCRdb's version contains in-frame clones alone and is incomplete. The sample includes 100,000 to 150,000 clones, 75% to 95% of them seen just once. The CDR3 consists of 12 residues. Germline values: CDR1 ENHRY, CDR2 SYGVKD. V lost 6 bases and J 0 bases, leaving 5 bases between the germline ends. This chain links TRBV10-3 with TRBJ2-5; D ambiguous. The specimen was blood. The sequence came from a man aged 18 to 29 in good health. The CDR3 region is CAIRANQETQYF. The CDR3 DNA reads as TGTGCCATCAGGGCCAACCAAGAGACCCAGTACTTC.